A selection of T cell receptor beta chains follows, all from one sample in a study of cytomegalovirus exposure and HLA in healthy donors. TCRdb's table, derived via immunoSEQ multiplex PCR, lists solely in-frame clones and lacks some. The data contain 120,000 or so clones, about 10% of them singletons. Sequencing was performed on PBMCs. Source of these receptors: a woman between 18 and 29 years old in good health and CMV-seropositive. Both conserved end residues are part of each CDR3. The order of the fields is V gene, clone size, CDR3 length, D gene, J gene, CDR3 DNA, CDR3 protein. A D gene is named only where the DNA matches it firmly. Not every row has a clone size; where given, it reads once, few, many or a size class.

V gene: TRBV5-1
clone size: -
CDR3 length: 13
D gene: -
J gene: TRBJ1-4
CDR3 DNA: TGCGCCAGCAGGGCAGGGGAAGGGGAAAAACTGTTTTTT
CDR3 protein: CASRAGEGEKLFF

V gene: TRBV19
clone size: -
CDR3 length: 14
D gene: -
J gene: TRBJ1-5
CDR3 DNA: TGTGCCAGTAGACTAGGAAAGCAGAATCAGCCCCAGCATTTT
CDR3 protein: CASRLGKQNQPQHF

V gene: TRBV11-2
clone size: -
CDR3 length: 13
D gene: -
J gene: TRBJ2-5
CDR3 DNA: TGTGCCAGCAGCTACCTACTTATGGAGACCCAGTACTTC
CDR3 protein: CASSYLLMETQYF

V gene: TRBV4-2
clone size: -
CDR3 length: 15
D gene: -
J gene: TRBJ2-1
CDR3 DNA: TGTGCCAGCAGCCACGCGGGATCGAAGTCCAATGAGCAGTTCTTC
CDR3 protein: CASSHAGSKSNEQFF

V gene: TRBV5-1
clone size: few
CDR3 length: 16
D gene: TRBD2
J gene: TRBJ2-2
CDR3 DNA: TGCGCCAGCAGCTCCAAAATTAGCGGGACCGCCGGGGAGCTGTTTTTT
CDR3 protein: CASSSKISGTAGELFF

V gene: TRBV4-2
clone size: -
CDR3 length: 15
D gene: -
J gene: TRBJ1-2
CDR3 DNA: TGTGCCAGCAGCCAACAACACACAACTAACTATGGCTACACCTTC
CDR3 protein: CASSQQHTTNYGYTF

V gene: TRBV18
clone size: few
CDR3 length: 13
D gene: TRBD1
J gene: TRBJ1-1
CDR3 DNA: TGTGCCAGCTCACCGAGGACAGGGACTGAAGCTTTCTTT
CDR3 protein: CASSPRTGTEAFF

V gene: TRBV27
clone size: -
CDR3 length: 15
D gene: TRBD2
J gene: TRBJ2-1
CDR3 DNA: TGTGCCAGCAGTCCGGGAGGCGGTTCGCTCAATGAGCAGTTCTTC
CDR3 protein: CASSPGGGSLNEQFF

V gene: TRBV7-3
clone size: few
CDR3 length: 16
D gene: -
J gene: TRBJ2-7
CDR3 DNA: TGTGCCAGCAGCTCCCCGACACAGGCTTCCTCCTACGAGCAGTACTTC
CDR3 protein: CASSSPTQASSYEQYF

V gene: TRBV7-9
clone size: -
CDR3 length: 13
D gene: -
J gene: TRBJ2-3
CDR3 DNA: TGTGCCAGCAGCTCCCCCCCGGTAGATACGCAGTATTTT
CDR3 protein: CASSSPPVDTQYF

V gene: TRBV7-8
clone size: -
CDR3 length: 15
D gene: -
J gene: TRBJ2-2
CDR3 DNA: TGTGCCAGCAGCTTGGGGGGTATTCTCTCCGGGGAGCTGTTTTTT
CDR3 protein: CASSLGGILSGELFF

V gene: TRBV5-5
clone size: few
CDR3 length: 15
D gene: -
J gene: TRBJ2-5
CDR3 DNA: TGTGCCAGCAGCCGAGGGGGAGGGGGTCAAGAGACCCAGTACTTC
CDR3 protein: CASSRGGGGQETQYF

V gene: TRBV4-1
clone size: few
CDR3 length: 14
D gene: -
J gene: TRBJ2-1
CDR3 DNA: TGCGCCAGCAGCCAAGTAGTTCTAGCTTATGAGCAGTTCTTC
CDR3 protein: CASSQVVLAYEQFF

V gene: TRBV7-2
clone size: -
CDR3 length: 15
D gene: -
J gene: TRBJ2-5
CDR3 DNA: TGTGCCAGCAGCCCCGTGGCGGGGCTACAAGAGACCCAGTACTTC
CDR3 protein: CASSPVAGLQETQYF

V gene: TRBV10-1
clone size: -
CDR3 length: 14
D gene: TRBD2
J gene: TRBJ2-7
CDR3 DNA: TGCGCCAGCAGAGCGGGAGGGCCACCCTACGAGCAGTACTTC
CDR3 protein: CASRAGGPPYEQYF

V gene: TRBV25-1
clone size: few
CDR3 length: 13
D gene: -
J gene: TRBJ1-1
CDR3 DNA: TGTGCCAGCAGTGACAGGGGTATGACTGAAGCTTTCTTT
CDR3 protein: CASSDRGMTEAFF

V gene: TRBV30
clone size: few
CDR3 length: 14
D gene: TRBD2
J gene: TRBJ2-7
CDR3 DNA: TGTGCCTGGAGAATCCCAGAGGGAGGGTACGAGCAGTACTTC
CDR3 protein: CAWRIPEGGYEQYF

V gene: TRBV28
clone size: few
CDR3 length: 14
D gene: -
J gene: TRBJ1-2
CDR3 DNA: TGTGCCAGCAGTTTATCAAAGGGGTCGGATGGCTACACCTTC
CDR3 protein: CASSLSKGSDGYTF